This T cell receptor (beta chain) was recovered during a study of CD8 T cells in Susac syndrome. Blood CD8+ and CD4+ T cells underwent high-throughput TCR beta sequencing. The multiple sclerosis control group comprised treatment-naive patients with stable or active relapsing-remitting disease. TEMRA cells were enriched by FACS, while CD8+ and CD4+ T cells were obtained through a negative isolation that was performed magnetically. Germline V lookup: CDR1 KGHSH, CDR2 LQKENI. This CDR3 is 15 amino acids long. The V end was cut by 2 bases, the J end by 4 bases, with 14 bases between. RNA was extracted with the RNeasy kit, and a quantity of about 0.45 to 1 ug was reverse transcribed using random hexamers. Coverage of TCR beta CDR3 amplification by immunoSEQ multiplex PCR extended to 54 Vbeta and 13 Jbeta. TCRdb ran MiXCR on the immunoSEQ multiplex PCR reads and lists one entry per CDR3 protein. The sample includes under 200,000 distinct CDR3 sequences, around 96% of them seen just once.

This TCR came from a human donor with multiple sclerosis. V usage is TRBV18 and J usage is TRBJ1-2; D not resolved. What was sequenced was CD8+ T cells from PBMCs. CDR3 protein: CASSPERVPRYGYTF. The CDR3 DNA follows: TGTGCCAGCTCACCAGAGAGGGTTCCCCGCTATGGCTACACCTTC.